These 5 T cell receptor beta chains were sequenced from one sample in a study of blood T cell repertoires in COVID-19. Assay: immunoSEQ multiplex PCR; the TCRdb copy retains only in-frame clones and omits some. The sample has approximately 260,000 clones, roughly 80% seen once. Sample: peripheral blood. These receptors all stem from a woman in her fifties or sixties with active or convalescent COVID-19.

CDR3 DNA: TGCGCCAGCAGCCATCGGACAGGGGATAATTCACCCCTCCACTTT. Its protein product is CASSHRTGDNSPLHF. The chain combines TRBV4-3 with TRBJ1-6; 9 positions agree with TRBD1. Per germline, CDR1 LGHNA and CDR2 YSLEER. Trimming cost V 3 bases and J 5 bases; bases outside gene matches: 2. The CDR3 length is 15 residues.

The table lists this clone with a few counts. The J gene is TRBJ2-7, the V gene TRBV11-2; 8 bases line up with TRBD1. The V segment lost 5 bases and the J segment 0 bases; nucleotides outside the gene matches: 9. CDR3 size: 16 residues. From germline, CDR1 is SGHAT and CDR2 FQNNGV. This CDR3 is CASSPRGPETSYEQYF. DNA for the CDR3: TGTGCCAGCAGCCCCAGGGGGCCCGAAACCTCCTACGAGCAGTACTTC.

The V and J genes are TRBV19 and TRBJ1-5, with a tentative D call TRBD1 (6 bases). Germline CDR1 reads LNHDA; CDR2 reads SQIVND (reference sequence). Trimming removed 7 bases at V and 6 bases at J, with 10 bases between. The CDR3 sequence is 12 residues long. The CDR3 sequence: CASNKQGQPQHF. DNA of the CDR3: TGTGCCAGTAATAAACAGGGTCAGCCCCAGCATTTT.

This sequence joins TRBV18 and TRBJ1-2, with a tentative D call TRBD1 (5 bases). The V end lost 2 bases, the J end lost 3 bases, and 10 bases lay between the germline ends. The CDR3 contains 14 residues. The germline V gene encodes CDR1 KGHSH and CDR2 LQKENI. DNA for the CDR3: TGTGCCAGCTCACCATCCACACAGGACTATGGCTACACCTTC. It translates to CASSPSTQDYGYTF. Full variable domain (rest looked up from reference TRBV18 and TRBJ1-2): NAGVMQNPRHLVRRRGQEARLRCSPMKGHSHVYWYRQLPEEGLKFMVYLQKENIIDESGMPKERFSAEFPKEGPSILRIQQVVRGDSAAYFCASSPSTQDYGYTFGSGTRLTVV.

In this sample, this clone turned up a few times. This chain links TRBV19 with TRBJ2-1; 9 nucleotides line up with TRBD1. The CDR3 consists of 15 residues. The ends lost 3 bases at V and 8 bases at J; junction bases unmatched: 8. Germline loops: CDR1 LNHDA, CDR2 SQIVND (reference sequence). In nucleotides, the CDR3 is TGTGCCAGTAGTATTGGTACAGGGGGCAAGTATGAGCAGTTCTTC. Its translation: CASSIGTGGKYEQFF.